Below, one T cell receptor beta chain is given with its context. A junction boundary mismatches the germline segment, possibly from a read error. The data were taken from a study of tumor and adjacent non-tumor tissue in lung cancer. The template was RNA from unsorted bulk tissue. Germline CDR1 reads MNHNS; CDR2 reads SASEGT. The CDR3 is made up of 15 amino acids. TCRbeta libraries were built with three rounds of nested PCR, modified from ARM-PCR. From the multiplex PCR reads, TCRdb called clonotypes with MiXCR, one entry per CDR3 protein. The repertoire holds 60,000 to 85,000 distinct CDR3 sequences, with around 75% as singletons.

The TCR comes from a woman aged 45 to 65 with non-small cell lung cancer. The sample comprised lung tumor tissue. This chain joins TRBV6-1 and TRBJ2-2, with 7 nucleotides matching TRBD2. As DNA, the CDR3 is TGTGCCAGCATCCTAGCGGTAGTGCGCACCGGGAAGCTGTTTTTT. It encodes CASILAVVRTGKLFF.